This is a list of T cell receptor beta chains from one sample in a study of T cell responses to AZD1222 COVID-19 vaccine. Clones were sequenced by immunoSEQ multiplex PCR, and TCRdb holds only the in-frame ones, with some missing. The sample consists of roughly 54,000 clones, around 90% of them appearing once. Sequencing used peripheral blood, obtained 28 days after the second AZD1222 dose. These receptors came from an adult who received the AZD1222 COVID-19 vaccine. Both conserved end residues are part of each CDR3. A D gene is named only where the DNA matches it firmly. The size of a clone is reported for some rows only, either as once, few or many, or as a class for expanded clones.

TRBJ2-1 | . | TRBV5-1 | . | TGCGCCAGCAGCTTGGAAGCCGATGAGCAGTTCTTC | CASSLEADEQFF
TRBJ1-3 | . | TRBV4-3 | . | TGCGCCAGCAGCCAAGCCGGACGGTTCTCTGGAAACACCATATATTTT | CASSQAGRFSGNTIYF
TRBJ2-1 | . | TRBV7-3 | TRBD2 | TGTGCCAGCAGCCCATCCCTAGCGGGAGTGAATGAGCAGTTCTTC | CASSPSLAGVNEQFF
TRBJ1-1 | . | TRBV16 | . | TGTGCCAGCAGCCAATCACCACTCACTGAAGCTTTCTTT | CASSQSPLTEAFF
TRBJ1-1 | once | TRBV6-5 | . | TGTGCCAGCAGTACCGGGGGCGGTGTGGGCACTGAAGCTTTCTTT | CASSTGGGVGTEAFF
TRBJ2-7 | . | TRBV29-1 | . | TGCAGCGCCGCAGCCTCGTCCGAGCAGTACTTC | CSAAASSEQYF
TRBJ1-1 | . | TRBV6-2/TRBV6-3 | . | TGTGCCAGCAGTTACTCGGGACGGATGAACACTGAAGCTTTCTTT | CASSYSGRMNTEAFF
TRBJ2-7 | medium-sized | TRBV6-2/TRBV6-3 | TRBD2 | TGTGCCAGCAGCCCTAGCGGGAGTGGCGAGCAGTACTTC | CASSPSGSGEQYF
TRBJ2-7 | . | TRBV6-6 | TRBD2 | TGTGCCAGCAAGGCTAGCGGAGCCTACGAGCAGTACTTC | CASKASGAYEQYF
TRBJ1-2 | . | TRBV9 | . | TGTGCCAGCAGCGTAGGGGGGGACTATGGCTACACCTTC | CASSVGGDYGYTF
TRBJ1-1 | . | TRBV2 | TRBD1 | TGTGCCAGCAGAGCGTCTAGACAGGGTGAAGCTTTCTTT | CASRASRQGEAFF
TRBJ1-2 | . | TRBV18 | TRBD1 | TGTGCCAGCTCACCGGACAGGATGCTTGGCTACACCTTC | CASSPDRMLGYTF
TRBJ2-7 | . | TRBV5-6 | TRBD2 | TGTGCCAGCAGCGTAGAGCGGGAACCCCCCTACGAGCAGTACTTC | CASSVEREPPYEQYF
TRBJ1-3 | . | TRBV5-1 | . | TGCGCCAGCAGCCTGGGACCCGGAAACACCATATATTTT | CASSLGPGNTIYF
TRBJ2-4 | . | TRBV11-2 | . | TGTGCCAGCAGCTCCTTGAGGCGACTAGCCAAAAACATTCAGTACTTC | CASSSLRRLAKNIQYF
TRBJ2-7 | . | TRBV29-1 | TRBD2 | TGCAGCGTTGTTCGGACTAGCGGTAATTACGAGCAGTACTTC | CSVVRTSGNYEQYF
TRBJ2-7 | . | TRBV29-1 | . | TGCAGCGCGATCACCCGATCCTCGGGAGAGCAGTACTTC | CSAITRSSGEQYF
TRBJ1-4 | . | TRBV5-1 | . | TGCGCCAGCAGCTTGGGGTCGGGTTCCCCTAATGAAAAACTGTTTTTT | CASSLGSGSPNEKLFF
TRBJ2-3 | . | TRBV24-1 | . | TGTGCCACGGGCGCAACAGATACGCAGTATTTT | CATGATDTQYF
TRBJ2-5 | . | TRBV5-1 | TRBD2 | TGCGCCAGCACCGGGACTAGCGGGAGTCAAGAGACCCAGTACTTC | CASTGTSGSQETQYF
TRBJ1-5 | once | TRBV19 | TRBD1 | TGTGCCAGTAGCTTTGGACAGGCCTTATATAGCAATCAGCCCCAGCATTTT | CASSFGQALYSNQPQHF
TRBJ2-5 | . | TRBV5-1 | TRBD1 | TGCGCCAGCAGCTCGCCCGGGACAGGGGTGGGCGAGACCCAGTACTTC | CASSSPGTGVGETQYF
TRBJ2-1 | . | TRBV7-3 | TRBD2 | TGTGCCAGCAGCTTAACGTCCGGGACTAGCCGTGCTGAGCAGTTCTTC | CASSLTSGTSRAEQFF
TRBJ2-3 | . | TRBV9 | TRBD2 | TGTGCCAGCAGCGTAGCTAGCGGGGAGCAGTATTTT | CASSVASGEQYF
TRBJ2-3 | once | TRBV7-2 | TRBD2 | TGTGCCAGCAGCTCTAAGGGATTAGCGGGAGGGTTAGGCACAGATACGCAGTATTTT | CASSSKGLAGGLGTDTQYF
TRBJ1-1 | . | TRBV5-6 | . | TGTGCCAGCAGCTTAGACATACGGAACACTGAAGCTTTCTTT | CASSLDIRNTEAFF
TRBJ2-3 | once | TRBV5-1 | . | TGCGCCAGCAGCTTCTCCGCGGACGTAAATACGCAGTATTTT | CASSFSADVNTQYF
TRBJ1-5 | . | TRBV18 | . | TGTGCCAGCTCAGGACAGAATAGCAATCAGCCCCAGCATTTT | CASSGQNSNQPQHF
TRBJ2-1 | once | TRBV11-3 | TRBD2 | TGTGCCAGCAGCTTAGATCCGCAGACTAGCGCATACAATGAGCAGTTCTTC | CASSLDPQTSAYNEQFF
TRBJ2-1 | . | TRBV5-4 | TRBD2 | TGTGCCAGCAGCTCTTTAGCGGGAACCTACAATGAGCAGTTCTTC | CASSSLAGTYNEQFF
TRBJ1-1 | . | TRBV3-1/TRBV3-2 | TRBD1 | TGTGCCAGCAGCCAGACGACAGGGTCGGAAGCTTTCTTT | CASSQTTGSEAFF
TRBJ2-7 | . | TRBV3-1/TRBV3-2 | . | TGTGCCAGCAGCCCCGGGCCCGCCCGCGAGCAGTACTTC | CASSPGPAREQYF
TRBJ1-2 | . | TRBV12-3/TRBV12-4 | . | TGTGCCAGCAGTACACAGGGATCCTATGGCTACACCTTC | CASSTQGSYGYTF
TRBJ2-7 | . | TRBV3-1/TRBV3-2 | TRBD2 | TGTGCCAGCAGCCAAAGGGGACTAGGTAACTACGAGCAGTACTTC | CASSQRGLGNYEQYF
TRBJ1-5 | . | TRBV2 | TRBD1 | TGTGCCAGCAGTGGCCTGACAGGGGGCAATCAGCCCCAGCATTTT | CASSGLTGGNQPQHF
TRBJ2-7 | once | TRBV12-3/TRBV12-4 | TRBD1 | TGTGCCAGCAGCCGCGGACAGGGCGGCGAGCAGTACTTC | CASSRGQGGEQYF
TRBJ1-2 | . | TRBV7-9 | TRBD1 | TGTGCCAGCAGCTCGGGACAGACTAACTATGGCTACACCTTC | CASSSGQTNYGYTF
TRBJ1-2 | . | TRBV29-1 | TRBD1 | TGCCAAGCTGTGGGACAGGGGCCCAATTCGTATGGCTACACCTTC | CQAVGQGPNSYGYTF
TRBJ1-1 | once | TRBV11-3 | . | TGTGCCGCCGAGGGGGGGCGGGACACTGAAGCTTTCTTT | CAAEGGRDTEAFF
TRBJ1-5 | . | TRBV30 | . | TGTGCCTGGAATGGGGGCAATCAGCCCCAGCATTTT | CAWNGGNQPQHF
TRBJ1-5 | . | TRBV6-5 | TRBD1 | TGTGCCAGCAGACTAGGACAGGGCGGAAATCAGCCCCAGCATTTT | CASRLGQGGNQPQHF
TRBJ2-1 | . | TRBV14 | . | TGTGCCAGCAGCCGACTCTCGGCCGAGGCGCACTTCTTC | CASSRLSAEAHFF
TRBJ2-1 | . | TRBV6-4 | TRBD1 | TGTGCCAGCAGTGAGCAGCTGACAGGGGGTGAGGAGCAGTTCTTC | CASSEQLTGGEEQFF
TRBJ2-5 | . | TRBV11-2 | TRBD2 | TGTGCCAGCAGCCCCACGTGGTTAGCGGGAGGGGGGACCCAGTACTTC | CASSPTWLAGGGTQYF
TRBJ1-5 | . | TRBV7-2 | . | TGTGCCAGCAGTGCTGGGCAGGGGAATCAGCCCCAGCATTTT | CASSAGQGNQPQHF
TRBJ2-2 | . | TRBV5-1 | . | TGCGCCAGCAGCCCGCGGGCTGAACACACCGGGGAGCTGTTTTTT | CASSPRAEHTGELFF
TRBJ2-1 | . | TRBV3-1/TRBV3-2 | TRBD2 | TGTGCCAGCAGCAAAGGACCGGGACTAAGTGAGCAGTTCTTC | CASSKGPGLSEQFF
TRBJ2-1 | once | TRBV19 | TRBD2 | TGTGCCAGCACCACTAGCGGGGCCAGCTCCTACAATGAGCAGTTCTTC | CASTTSGASSYNEQFF
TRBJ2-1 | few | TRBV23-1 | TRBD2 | TGCGCCAGCAGTCGGAGACTAGCGGATTACAATGAGCAGTTCTTC | CASSRRLADYNEQFF
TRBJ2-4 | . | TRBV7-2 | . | TGTGCCAGCAGCTTCGAGGCGACAACCAAAAACATTCAGTACTTC | CASSFEATTKNIQYF
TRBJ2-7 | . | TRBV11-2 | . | TGTGCCTCCGGCAACTCCTACGAGCAGTACTTC | CASGNSYEQYF
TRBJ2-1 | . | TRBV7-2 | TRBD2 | TGTGCCAGCAGCTTACTAGCGGGAGGGAGTCAGTTCTTC | CASSLLAGGSQFF
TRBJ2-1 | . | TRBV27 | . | TGTGCCAGCAGTTTAAAAGGGACAGGGAACGGGAGGGCCTCCAATGAGCAGTTCTTC | CASSLKGTGNGRASNEQFF